Sample share makes the clone carrying this T cell receptor (beta chain) medium-sized. Its antigen remains unidentified. The donors comprised healthy bone marrow donors. PCR was performed using 60 Vbeta and 13 Jbeta primers. TCRdb's copy holds only in-frame clones and misses some; the assay was immunoSEQ multiplex PCR. Of around 170,000 clones in the sample, 65% to 90% were seen once. V was pared by 3 bases and J by 8 bases, with 7 bases of the junction left unmatched. CDR1 and CDR2 from the germline V gene are SGDLS and YYNGEE. This CDR3 comprises 13 residues. This specimen belongs to a study of cytomegalovirus exposure and HLA in healthy donors. General study points: A previous analysis found most TCR beta V segments productive roughly 87% or roughly 30% of the time.

This TCR derives from a man aged 40-49 years in good health and CMV-seropositive. Sequences were obtained from PBMCs. The gene calls are TRBV9 and TRBJ1-2; 7 positions match TRBD1. For the CDR3, the DNA is TGTGCCAGCAGCGGACAGGGAAGCGCGGGCTACACCTTC. Its translation is CASSGQGSAGYTF.